The clone carrying this T cell receptor (beta chain) was detected once. These data belong to a study of radiotherapy plus CTLA-4 blockade in lung cancer. Study at large: Around 20% of enrolled patients responded objectively, and roughly 31% had disease control.

Assay: immunoSEQ multiplex PCR; the TCRdb copy retains only in-frame clones and omits some. The table lists about 110,000 clones, roughly 80% of them singletons. V was pared by 4 bases and J by 5 bases, with 8 bases between. Germline CDR1 and CDR2: SGHVS and FQNEAQ. There are 12 residues in the CDR3. This receptor was identified in a human donor with non-small cell lung cancer that progressed on radiotherapy plus ipilimumab. Some clones in this sample may be carry-over from other donors' samples. The J gene is TRBJ1-2, the V gene TRBV7-8; D gene unclear. Sequencing used peripheral blood, obtained from a patient treated with radiotherapy plus ipilimumab. The CDR3 is CASSSEAYGYTF. For the CDR3, the DNA is TGTGCCAGCAGCTCCGAGGCTTATGGCTACACCTTC.